This T cell receptor (beta chain) was sequenced for a study of CD8+CD57+ T cells in acquired aplastic anemia. Study at large: Across the sorted CD4+ and CD8+ cells, DNA amounts averaged roughly 3.5 ug. The study's findings and limits: The study identified about 30 CD8+ CDR3 sequences shared by patients and controls. No significant patient-versus-control difference appeared in CD8+ Simpson's diversity.

Turning to this clonotype: The antigen is not known. A much larger clone lies one base from this, so it may be a read error.

Germline loops: CDR1 SGHAT, CDR2 FQDESV (reference sequence). This CDR3 contains 16 residues. CDR3 and TCR beta VDJ profiling relied on genomic DNA as the template. MiXCR was run by TCRdb on the reads, yielding one entry per CDR3 protein. The sample records about 81,000 distinct CDR3 sequences, less than 60% being singletons. The chain recombines TRBV11-1 with TRBJ1-1; possibly TRBD1 for D (6 bases). This sequence originates from a human donor in good health, serving as a control. The source material was sorted CD4+, CD8+, or CD8+CD57+ T cells (not recorded which) from PBMCs. In DNA, the CDR3 is TGTGCCAGCAGCTTGTTAAGGGGGGCGGCGAACATTGAAGCTTTCTTT. Protein product: CASSLLRGAANIEAFF.